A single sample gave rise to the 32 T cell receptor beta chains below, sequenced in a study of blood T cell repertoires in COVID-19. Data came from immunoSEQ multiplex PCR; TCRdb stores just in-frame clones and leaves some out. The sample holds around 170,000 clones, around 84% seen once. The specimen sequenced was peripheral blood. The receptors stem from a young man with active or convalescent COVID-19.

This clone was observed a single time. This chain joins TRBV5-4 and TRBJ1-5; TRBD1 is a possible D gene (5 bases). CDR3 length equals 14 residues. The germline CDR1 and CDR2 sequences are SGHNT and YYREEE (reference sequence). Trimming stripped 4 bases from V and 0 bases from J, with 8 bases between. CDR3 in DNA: TGTGCCAGCAGCACGGGACTTAGCAATCAGCCCCAGCATTTT. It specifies CASSTGLSNQPQHF.

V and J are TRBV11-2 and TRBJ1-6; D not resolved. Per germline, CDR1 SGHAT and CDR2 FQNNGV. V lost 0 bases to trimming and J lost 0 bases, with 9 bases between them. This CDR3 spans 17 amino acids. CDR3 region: CASSLESPSSYNSPLHF. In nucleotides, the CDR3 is TGTGCCAGCAGCTTAGAATCGCCTAGCTCCTATAATTCACCCCTCCACTTT.

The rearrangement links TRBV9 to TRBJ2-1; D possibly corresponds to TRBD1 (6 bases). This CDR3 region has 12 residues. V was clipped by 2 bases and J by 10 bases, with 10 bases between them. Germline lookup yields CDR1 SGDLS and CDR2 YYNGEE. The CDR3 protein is CASSVQGWEQFF. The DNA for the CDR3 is TGTGCCAGCAGCGTCCAGGGGTGGGAGCAGTTCTTC.

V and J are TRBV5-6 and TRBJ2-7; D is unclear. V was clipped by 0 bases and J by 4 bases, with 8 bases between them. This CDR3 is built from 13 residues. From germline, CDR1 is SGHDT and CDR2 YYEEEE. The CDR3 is CASSLAVSYEQYF. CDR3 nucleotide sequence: TGTGCCAGCAGCTTGGCCGTGAGTTACGAGCAGTACTTC.

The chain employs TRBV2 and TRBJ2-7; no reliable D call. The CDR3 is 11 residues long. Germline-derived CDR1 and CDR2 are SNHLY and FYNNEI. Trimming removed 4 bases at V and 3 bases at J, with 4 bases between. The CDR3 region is CASSGGYEQYF. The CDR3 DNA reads TGTGCCAGCAGTGGCGGCTACGAGCAGTACTTC.

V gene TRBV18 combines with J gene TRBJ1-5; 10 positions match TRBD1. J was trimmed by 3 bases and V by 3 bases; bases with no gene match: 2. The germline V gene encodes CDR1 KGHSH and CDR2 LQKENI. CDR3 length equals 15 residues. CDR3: CASSPTGGVNQPQHF. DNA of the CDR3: TGTGCCAGCTCACCGACAGGGGGCGTCAATCAGCCCCAGCATTTT. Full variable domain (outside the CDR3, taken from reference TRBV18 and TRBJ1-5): NAGVMQNPRHLVRRRGQEARLRCSPMKGHSHVYWYRQLPEEGLKFMVYLQKENIIDESGMPKERFSAEFPKEGPSILRIQQVVRGDSAAYFCASSPTGGVNQPQHFGDGTRLSIL.

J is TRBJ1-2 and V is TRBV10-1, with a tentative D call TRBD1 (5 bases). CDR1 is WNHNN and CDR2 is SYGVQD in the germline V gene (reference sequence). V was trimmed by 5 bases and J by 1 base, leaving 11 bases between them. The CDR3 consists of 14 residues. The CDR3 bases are TGCGCCAGCAGTCAGGGCGGGAATAACTATGGCTACACCTTC. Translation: CASSQGGNNYGYTF.

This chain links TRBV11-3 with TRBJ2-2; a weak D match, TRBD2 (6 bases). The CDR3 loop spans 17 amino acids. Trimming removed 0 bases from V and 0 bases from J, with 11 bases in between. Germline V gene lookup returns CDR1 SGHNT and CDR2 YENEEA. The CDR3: CASSLDERVANTGELFF. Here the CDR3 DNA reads TGTGCCAGCAGCTTAGACGAGCGGGTGGCGAACACCGGGGAGCTGTTTTTT.

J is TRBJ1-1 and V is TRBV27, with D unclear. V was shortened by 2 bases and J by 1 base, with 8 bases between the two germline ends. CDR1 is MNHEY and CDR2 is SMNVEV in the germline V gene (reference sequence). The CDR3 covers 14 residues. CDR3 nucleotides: TGTGCCAGCAGTTTAAACAGCCAGAACACTGAAGCTTTCTTT. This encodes CASSLNSQNTEAFF.

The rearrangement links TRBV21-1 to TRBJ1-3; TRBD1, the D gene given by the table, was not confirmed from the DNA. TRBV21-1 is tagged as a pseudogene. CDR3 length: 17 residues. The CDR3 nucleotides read TGTGCCAGCAGCTCGAGGGGGAGACAGGAAAGTGGAAACACCATATATTTT. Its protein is CASSSRGRQESGNTIYF.

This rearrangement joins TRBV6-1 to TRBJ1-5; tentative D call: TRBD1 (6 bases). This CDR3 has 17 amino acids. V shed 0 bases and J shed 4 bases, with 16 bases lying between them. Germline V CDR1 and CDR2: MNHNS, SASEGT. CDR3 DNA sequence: TGTGCCAGCAGTGAAGCGCTCCTTTTGGGGGCTAATCAGCCCCAGCATTTT. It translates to CASSEALLLGANQPQHF.

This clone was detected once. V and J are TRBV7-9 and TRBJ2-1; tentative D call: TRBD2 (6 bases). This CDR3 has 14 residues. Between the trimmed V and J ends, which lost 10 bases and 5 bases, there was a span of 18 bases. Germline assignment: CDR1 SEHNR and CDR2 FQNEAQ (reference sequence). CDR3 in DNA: TGTGCCACGGACCTCGGCGGGGACCACAATGAGCAGTTCTTC. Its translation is CATDLGGDHNEQFF.

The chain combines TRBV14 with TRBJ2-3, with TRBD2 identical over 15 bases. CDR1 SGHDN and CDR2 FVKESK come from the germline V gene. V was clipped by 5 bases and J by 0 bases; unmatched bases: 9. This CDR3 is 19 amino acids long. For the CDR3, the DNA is TGTGCCAGCAGCGTCCTCCCGGGACTAGCGGGGGGCAGCACAGATACGCAGTATTTT. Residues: CASSVLPGLAGGSTDTQYF.

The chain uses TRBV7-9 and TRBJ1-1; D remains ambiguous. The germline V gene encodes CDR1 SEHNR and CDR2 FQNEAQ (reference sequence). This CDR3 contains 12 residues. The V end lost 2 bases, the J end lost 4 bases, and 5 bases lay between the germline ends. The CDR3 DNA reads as TGTGCCAGCAGCTTAACCGGCACTGAAGCTTTCTTT. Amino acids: CASSLTGTEAFF.

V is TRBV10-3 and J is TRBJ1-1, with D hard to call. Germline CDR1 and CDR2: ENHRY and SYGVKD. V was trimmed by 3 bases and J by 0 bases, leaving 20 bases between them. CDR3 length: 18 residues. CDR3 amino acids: CAISDSAGNPNMNTEAFF. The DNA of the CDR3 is TGTGCCATCAGTGATTCAGCGGGCAACCCTAACATGAACACTGAAGCTTTCTTT.

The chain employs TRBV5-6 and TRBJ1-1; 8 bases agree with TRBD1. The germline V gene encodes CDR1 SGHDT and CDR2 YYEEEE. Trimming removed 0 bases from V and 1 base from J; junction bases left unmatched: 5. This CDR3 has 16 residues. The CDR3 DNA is TGTGCCAGCAGCTTGGGGGCGGGACAGGCGAACACTGAAGCTTTCTTT. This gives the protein CASSLGAGQANTEAFF.

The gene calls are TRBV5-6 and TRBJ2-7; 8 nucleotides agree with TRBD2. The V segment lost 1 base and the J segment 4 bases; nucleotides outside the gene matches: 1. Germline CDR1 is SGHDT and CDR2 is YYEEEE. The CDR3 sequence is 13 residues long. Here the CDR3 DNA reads TGTGCCAGCAGCTTGCGGGAGGGGTACGAGCAGTACGTC. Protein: CASSLREGYEQYV.

In DNA, the CDR3 is TGTGCCAGCAGACGGACAGCCGGGGAAGCTTTCTTT. Encoded protein: CASRRTAGEAFF. The chain couples TRBV2 to TRBJ1-1, with D possibly being TRBD1 (6 bases). With 6 bases removed from V and 8 bases from J, the gap between germline ends came to 13 bases. The V gene's germline CDR1 is SNHLY and CDR2 FYNNEI. CDR3 size: 12 residues.

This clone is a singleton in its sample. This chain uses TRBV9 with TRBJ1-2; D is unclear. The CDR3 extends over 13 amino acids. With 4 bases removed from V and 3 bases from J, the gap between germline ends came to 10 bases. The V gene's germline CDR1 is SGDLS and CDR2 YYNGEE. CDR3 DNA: TGTGCCAGCAGCACTCGACGGGACTATGGCTACACCTTC. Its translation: CASSTRRDYGYTF.

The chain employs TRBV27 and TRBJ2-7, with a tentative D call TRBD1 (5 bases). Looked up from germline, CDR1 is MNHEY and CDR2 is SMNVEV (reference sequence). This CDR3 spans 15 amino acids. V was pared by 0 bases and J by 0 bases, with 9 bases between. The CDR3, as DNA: TGTGCCAGCAGTTTATCGTTGGACACCTCCTACGAGCAGTACTTC. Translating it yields CASSLSLDTSYEQYF.

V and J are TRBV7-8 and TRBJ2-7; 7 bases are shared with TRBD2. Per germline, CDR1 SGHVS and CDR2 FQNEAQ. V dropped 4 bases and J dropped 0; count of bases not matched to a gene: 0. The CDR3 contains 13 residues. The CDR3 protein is CASSWGGSYEQYV. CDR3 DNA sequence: TGTGCCAGCAGCTGGGGGGGCTCCTACGAGCAGTACGTC.

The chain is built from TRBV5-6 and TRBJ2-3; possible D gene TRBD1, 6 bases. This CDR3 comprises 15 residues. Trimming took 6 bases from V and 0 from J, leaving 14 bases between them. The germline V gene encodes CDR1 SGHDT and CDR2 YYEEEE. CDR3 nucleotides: TGTGCCAGCAACAAAGTACAGGGTAGCACAGATACGCAGTATTTT. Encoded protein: CASNKVQGSTDTQYF.

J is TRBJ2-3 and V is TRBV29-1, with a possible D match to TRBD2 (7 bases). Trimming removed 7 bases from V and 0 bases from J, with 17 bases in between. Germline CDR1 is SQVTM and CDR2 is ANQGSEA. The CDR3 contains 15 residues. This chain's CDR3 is CSADGGGGSTDTQYF. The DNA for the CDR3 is TGCAGCGCCGATGGCGGGGGCGGCAGCACAGATACGCAGTATTTT.

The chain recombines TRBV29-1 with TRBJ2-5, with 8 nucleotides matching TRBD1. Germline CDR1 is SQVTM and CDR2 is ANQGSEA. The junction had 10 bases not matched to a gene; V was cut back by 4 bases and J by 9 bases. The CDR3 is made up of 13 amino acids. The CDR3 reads CSVGSGQGVAQYF. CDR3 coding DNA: TGCAGCGTTGGGTCCGGACAGGGTGTGGCCCAGTACTTC.

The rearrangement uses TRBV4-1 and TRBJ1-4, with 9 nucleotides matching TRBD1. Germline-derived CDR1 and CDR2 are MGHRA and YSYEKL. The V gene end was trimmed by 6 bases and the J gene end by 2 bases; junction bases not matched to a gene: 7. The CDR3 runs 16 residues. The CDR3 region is CASRQTGGGTNEKLFF. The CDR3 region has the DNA TGCGCCAGCAGACAAACAGGGGGCGGCACTAATGAAAAACTGTTTTTT.

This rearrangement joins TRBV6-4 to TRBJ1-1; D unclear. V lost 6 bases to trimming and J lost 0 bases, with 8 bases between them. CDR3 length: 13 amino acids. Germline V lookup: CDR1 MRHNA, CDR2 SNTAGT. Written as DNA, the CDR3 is TGTGCCAGCAGGGGCGGGTTGAACACTGAAGCTTTCTTT. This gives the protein CASRGGLNTEAFF.

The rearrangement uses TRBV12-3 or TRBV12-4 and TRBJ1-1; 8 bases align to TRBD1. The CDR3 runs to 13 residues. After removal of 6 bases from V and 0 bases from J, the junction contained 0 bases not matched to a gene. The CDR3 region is CASRTGVNTEAFF. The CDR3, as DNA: TGTGCCAGCAGGACAGGGGTGAACACTGAAGCTTTCTTT.

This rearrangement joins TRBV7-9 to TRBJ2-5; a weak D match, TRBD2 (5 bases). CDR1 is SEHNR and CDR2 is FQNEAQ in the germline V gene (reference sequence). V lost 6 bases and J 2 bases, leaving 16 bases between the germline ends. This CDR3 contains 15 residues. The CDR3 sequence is CASSSTGGPQETQYF. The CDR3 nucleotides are TGTGCCAGCAGTTCGACCGGCGGGCCACAAGAGACCCAGTACTTC.

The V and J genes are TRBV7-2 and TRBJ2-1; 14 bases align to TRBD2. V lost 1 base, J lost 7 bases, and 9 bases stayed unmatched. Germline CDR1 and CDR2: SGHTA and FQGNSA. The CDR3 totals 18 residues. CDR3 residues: CASSLGTSGRRRGNEQFF. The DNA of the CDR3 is TGTGCCAGCAGCTTAGGGACTAGCGGGAGGCGGAGGGGTAATGAGCAGTTCTTC.

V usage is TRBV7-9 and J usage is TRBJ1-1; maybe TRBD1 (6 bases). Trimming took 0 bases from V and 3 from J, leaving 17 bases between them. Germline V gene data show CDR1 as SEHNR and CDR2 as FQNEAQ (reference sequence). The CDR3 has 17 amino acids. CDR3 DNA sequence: TGTGCCAGCAGCTTAGCCTCAGACAGGACCCCGGACACTGAAGCTTTCTTT. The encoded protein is CASSLASDRTPDTEAFF.

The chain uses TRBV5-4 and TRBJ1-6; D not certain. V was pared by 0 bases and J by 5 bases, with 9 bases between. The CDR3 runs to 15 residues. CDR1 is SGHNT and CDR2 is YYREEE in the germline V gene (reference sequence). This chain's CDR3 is CASSLVEGDNSPLHF. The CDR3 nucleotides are TGTGCCAGCAGCTTGGTGGAGGGTGATAATTCACCCCTCCACTTT.

In DNA, the CDR3 is TGTGCCATCAGTGCGGGGGGTGCGAACACCGGGGAGCTGTTTTTT. This gives the protein CAISAGGANTGELFF. The V and J genes are TRBV10-3 and TRBJ2-2; 7 bases align to TRBD2. Germline CDR1 reads ENHRY; CDR2 reads SYGVKD. V dropped 4 bases and J dropped 0; count of bases not matched to a gene: 2. The CDR3 has 15 amino acids.